The rows below give T cell receptor beta chains drawn from one sample of a study of shared clonotypes between healthy human individuals. Generated by immunoSEQ multiplex PCR, the TCRdb table keeps only in-frame clones and is missing some. The sample has over a million clones, roughly 75% seen once; the top ten hold nearly 1.5%. Material: memory CD4+ T cells sorted from blood. The receptors derive from a man aged 18 to 29 in good health. The CDR3 runs from the conserved cysteine through the conserved F or W. The order of the fields is clone size, D gene, J gene, V gene, CDR3 protein, CDR3 DNA. D genes are given only for firm matches. Some rows have no size entry. The others give once, few or many, or a class for an expanded clone.

clone size: NA
D gene: NA
J gene: TRBJ2-5
V gene: TRBV13
CDR3 protein: CASSQRETQYF
CDR3 DNA: TGTGCCAGCAGCCAACGAGAGACCCAGTACTTC

clone size: NA
D gene: NA
J gene: TRBJ2-2
V gene: TRBV6-5
CDR3 protein: CASSYKTGELFF
CDR3 DNA: TGTGCCAGCAGTTACAAAACCGGGGAGCTGTTTTTT

clone size: NA
D gene: NA
J gene: TRBJ1-1
V gene: TRBV6-8
CDR3 protein: CARIAADTEAFF
CDR3 DNA: TGTGCCAGGATAGCAGCCGACACTGAAGCTTTCTTT

clone size: NA
D gene: NA
J gene: TRBJ2-1
V gene: TRBV7-9
CDR3 protein: CASSLMRGKGAPFF
CDR3 DNA: TGTGCCAGCAGCTTAATGAGAGGTAAAGGAGCCCCGTTCTTC

clone size: NA
D gene: NA
J gene: TRBJ1-1
V gene: TRBV5-1
CDR3 protein: CASSFGGAEAFF
CDR3 DNA: TGCGCCAGCAGCTTTGGAGGGGCTGAAGCTTTCTTT

clone size: NA
D gene: TRBD1
J gene: TRBJ1-2
V gene: TRBV5-1
CDR3 protein: CASSSGQGATIDGYTF
CDR3 DNA: TGCGCCAGCAGCTCCGGACAGGGGGCGACGATAGATGGCTACACCTTC

clone size: NA
D gene: NA
J gene: TRBJ1-2
V gene: TRBV5-1
CDR3 protein: CASSPSGPANYGYTF
CDR3 DNA: TGCGCCAGCAGCCCGTCCGGCCCTGCTAACTATGGCTACACCTTC

clone size: NA
D gene: NA
J gene: TRBJ1-1
V gene: TRBV19
CDR3 protein: CASRLVGNTEAFF
CDR3 DNA: TGTGCCAGTAGGCTAGTTGGGAACACTGAAGCTTTCTTT

clone size: once
D gene: TRBD1
J gene: TRBJ1-2
V gene: TRBV7-9
CDR3 protein: CASSPESTGGDGYTF
CDR3 DNA: TGTGCCAGCAGCCCAGAGAGTACAGGGGGCGATGGCTACACCTTC

clone size: NA
D gene: NA
J gene: TRBJ2-6
V gene: TRBV11-2
CDR3 protein: CASSLSQGSLSGANVLTF
CDR3 DNA: TGTGCCAGCAGCTTAAGCCAGGGGAGTCTTTCTGGGGCCAACGTCCTGACTTTC

clone size: NA
D gene: TRBD1
J gene: TRBJ2-1
V gene: TRBV19
CDR3 protein: CASSKGQRSYNEQFF
CDR3 DNA: TGTGCCAGTAGTAAGGGACAGCGCTCCTACAATGAGCAGTTCTTC

clone size: NA
D gene: NA
J gene: TRBJ2-6
V gene: TRBV5-1
CDR3 protein: CASSLASIRSGANVLTF
CDR3 DNA: TGCGCCAGCAGCTTGGCCTCGATCCGCTCTGGGGCCAACGTCCTGACTTTC

clone size: NA
D gene: TRBD1
J gene: TRBJ1-6
V gene: TRBV5-5
CDR3 protein: CASSLTGTGFSPLHF
CDR3 DNA: TGTGCCAGCAGCCTGACCGGGACAGGGTTTTCACCCCTCCACTTT

clone size: NA
D gene: NA
J gene: TRBJ2-1
V gene: TRBV5-4
CDR3 protein: CASSYDRPGAEFF
CDR3 DNA: TGTGCCAGCAGTTACGACAGACCGGGGGCGGAATTCTTC

clone size: few
D gene: NA
J gene: TRBJ1-5
V gene: TRBV5-4
CDR3 protein: CASSLGAGQPQHF
CDR3 DNA: TGTGCCAGCAGCTTGGGTGCGGGCCAGCCCCAGCATTTT

clone size: NA
D gene: TRBD2
J gene: TRBJ2-5
V gene: TRBV7-3
CDR3 protein: CASSLKGGLAASWGETQYF
CDR3 DNA: TGTGCCAGCAGCCTCAAGGGGGGACTAGCGGCCTCCTGGGGAGAGACCCAGTACTTC

clone size: NA
D gene: NA
J gene: TRBJ1-1
V gene: TRBV7-9
CDR3 protein: CASSLMGPTTEAFF
CDR3 DNA: TGTGCCAGCAGCTTAATGGGGCCGACCACTGAAGCTTTCTTT

clone size: NA
D gene: NA
J gene: TRBJ2-5
V gene: TRBV4-1
CDR3 protein: CASSQAQGRETQYF
CDR3 DNA: TGCGCCAGCAGCCAGGCCCAGGGGCGAGAGACCCAGTACTTC

clone size: many
D gene: NA
J gene: TRBJ1-6
V gene: TRBV9
CDR3 protein: CASSGDGDYNSPLHF
CDR3 DNA: TGTGCCAGCAGTGGAGACGGAGACTATAATTCACCCCTCCACTTT

clone size: NA
D gene: TRBD1
J gene: TRBJ2-7
V gene: TRBV19
CDR3 protein: CASRGQGDYEQYF
CDR3 DNA: TGTGCCAGCCGCGGACAGGGCGACTACGAGCAGTACTTC

clone size: NA
D gene: NA
J gene: TRBJ1-5
V gene: TRBV19
CDR3 protein: CASSRGQIGNQPQHF
CDR3 DNA: TGTGCCAGTAGTAGAGGACAAATAGGCAATCAGCCCCAGCATTTT

clone size: NA
D gene: TRBD2
J gene: TRBJ2-5
V gene: TRBV14
CDR3 protein: CASSRLITSGSPQETQYF
CDR3 DNA: TGTGCCAGCAGCCGCCTAATTACTAGCGGGAGCCCCCAAGAGACCCAGTACTTC

clone size: many
D gene: TRBD1
J gene: TRBJ1-1
V gene: TRBV23-1
CDR3 protein: CASSPLAGGIPSTEAFF
CDR3 DNA: TGCGCCAGCAGTCCCCTGGCAGGGGGCATCCCCTCCACTGAAGCTTTCTTT

clone size: NA
D gene: NA
J gene: TRBJ1-1
V gene: TRBV5-1
CDR3 protein: CASSMAGPRAEAFF
CDR3 DNA: TGCGCCAGCAGTATGGCCGGCCCGAGGGCTGAAGCTTTCTTT

clone size: once
D gene: NA
J gene: TRBJ1-3
V gene: TRBV7-9
CDR3 protein: CASSLRGDSSSGNTIYF
CDR3 DNA: TGTGCCAGCAGCTTAAGGGGAGACTCGTCCTCTGGAAACACCATATATTTT

clone size: few
D gene: NA
J gene: TRBJ1-6
V gene: TRBV27
CDR3 protein: CASRTGGASPLHF
CDR3 DNA: TGTGCCAGCAGGACGGGGGGCGCTTCACCCCTCCACTTT

clone size: NA
D gene: TRBD1
J gene: TRBJ2-1
V gene: TRBV23-1
CDR3 protein: CASSQAQQGASTNEQFF
CDR3 DNA: TGCGCCAGCAGTCAGGCCCAACAGGGGGCGTCTACGAATGAGCAGTTCTTC

clone size: many
D gene: TRBD1
J gene: TRBJ1-2
V gene: TRBV7-2
CDR3 protein: CASSSSGTGMIYGYTF
CDR3 DNA: TGTGCCAGCAGCTCCTCCGGGACAGGGATGATCTATGGCTACACCTTC

clone size: NA
D gene: TRBD1
J gene: TRBJ1-1
V gene: TRBV7-9
CDR3 protein: CASSLPGQGGNTEAFF
CDR3 DNA: TGTGCCAGCAGCTTACCGGGACAGGGAGGGAACACTGAAGCTTTCTTT

clone size: NA
D gene: NA
J gene: TRBJ1-2
V gene: TRBV15
CDR3 protein: CATSRDMGGYTF
CDR3 DNA: TGTGCCACCAGCAGAGATATGGGGGGCTACACCTTC

clone size: once
D gene: TRBD1
J gene: TRBJ2-7
V gene: TRBV4-1
CDR3 protein: CASSQGPGGFYEQYF
CDR3 DNA: TGCGCCAGCAGCCAAGGGCCAGGGGGTTTCTACGAGCAGTACTTC

clone size: NA
D gene: NA
J gene: TRBJ2-6
V gene: TRBV19
CDR3 protein: CASSPREAGANVLTF
CDR3 DNA: TGTGCCAGTAGCCCCCGTGAGGCTGGGGCCAACGTCCTGACTTTC

clone size: NA
D gene: NA
J gene: TRBJ2-2
V gene: TRBV6-6
CDR3 protein: CASSPLAGELFF
CDR3 DNA: TGTGCCAGCAGTCCTCTAGCTGGGGAGCTGTTTTTT

clone size: NA
D gene: TRBD1
J gene: TRBJ2-7
V gene: TRBV6-5
CDR3 protein: CASSRGLAYEQYF
CDR3 DNA: TGTGCCAGCAGTAGGGGGCTAGCCTACGAGCAGTACTTC

clone size: few
D gene: NA
J gene: TRBJ1-4
V gene: TRBV7-8
CDR3 protein: CARDVRYEKLFF
CDR3 DNA: TGTGCCAGAGACGTCAGGTATGAAAAACTGTTTTTT

clone size: NA
D gene: TRBD2
J gene: TRBJ2-7
V gene: TRBV10-3
CDR3 protein: CAISESAGVGEQYF
CDR3 DNA: TGTGCCATCAGTGAGTCAGCGGGAGTAGGCGAGCAGTACTTC

clone size: NA
D gene: TRBD1
J gene: TRBJ1-1
V gene: TRBV6-1
CDR3 protein: CASSETIDRGAFF
CDR3 DNA: TGTGCCAGCAGTGAAACAATAGACAGGGGCGCTTTCTTT

clone size: NA
D gene: TRBD1
J gene: TRBJ2-7
V gene: TRBV7-2
CDR3 protein: CASRQGGHYEQYF
CDR3 DNA: TGTGCCAGCAGGCAAGGGGGCCACTACGAGCAGTACTTC

clone size: once
D gene: NA
J gene: TRBJ2-1
V gene: TRBV6-4
CDR3 protein: CASSARRGHNEQFF
CDR3 DNA: TGTGCCAGCAGTGCGAGGAGAGGTCATAATGAGCAGTTCTTC

clone size: NA
D gene: TRBD2
J gene: TRBJ2-3
V gene: TRBV6-6
CDR3 protein: CASSYPSGGQRDTQYF
CDR3 DNA: TGTGCCAGCAGTTACCCTAGCGGGGGACAGCGCGATACGCAGTATTTT

clone size: few
D gene: NA
J gene: TRBJ2-7
V gene: TRBV2
CDR3 protein: CASSEQGTVGYEQYF
CDR3 DNA: TGTGCCAGCAGTGAACAGGGGACGGTAGGCTACGAGCAGTACTTC

clone size: few
D gene: NA
J gene: TRBJ2-7
V gene: TRBV7-2
CDR3 protein: CASSRGHRGQGLYEQYF
CDR3 DNA: TGTGCCAGCAGCCGTGGGCATCGAGGCCAGGGCTTGTACGAGCAGTACTTC

clone size: NA
D gene: TRBD1
J gene: TRBJ1-2
V gene: TRBV27
CDR3 protein: CASRGGTGGHYGYTF
CDR3 DNA: TGTGCCAGCAGGGGGGGGACAGGGGGTCACTATGGCTACACCTTC

clone size: NA
D gene: NA
J gene: TRBJ2-7
V gene: TRBV7-2
CDR3 protein: CASSFDHNYEQYF
CDR3 DNA: TGTGCCAGCAGCTTTGACCATAACTACGAGCAGTACTTC